The 16 T cell receptor beta chains given below trace back to one sample, sequenced in a study of blood T cell repertoires in COVID-19. Clones were sequenced by immunoSEQ multiplex PCR, and TCRdb holds only the in-frame ones, with some missing. The sample records 120,000 to 150,000 clones, roughly 80% being singletons. Material: peripheral blood. The receptors originated from a man aged 45-65 years with active or convalescent COVID-19.

V gene TRBV19 combines with J gene TRBJ2-7; D is uncertain. The CDR3 contains 13 residues. In germline, CDR1 is LNHDA, CDR2 SQIVND (reference sequence). V was clipped by 5 bases and J by 4 bases, with 12 bases between them. CDR3 loop: CASSPPDFYEQYF. In DNA form, the CDR3 reads TGTGCCAGTAGTCCTCCAGACTTTTACGAGCAGTACTTC.

The chain links TRBV5-1 to TRBJ1-1; no reliable D call. Germline V gene sequence: CDR1 SGHRS, CDR2 YFSETQ. CDR3 size: 14 residues. V was trimmed by 4 bases and J by 2 bases, leaving 12 bases between them. CDR3 in DNA: TGCGCCAGCAGCCCCGGCCAGGTAAACACTGAAGCTTTCTTT. Translating gives CASSPGQVNTEAFF.

V and J are TRBV18 and TRBJ1-2; TRBD1 agrees at 8 bases. V lost 5 bases to trimming and J lost 6 bases; unmatched junction nucleotides: 5. This CDR3 comprises 13 residues. CDR1 is KGHSH, CDR2 LQKENI, per germline. The CDR3 DNA sequence: TGTGCCAGCTCAGTGGACAGGGCGGATGGCTACACCTTC. Amino acid sequence: CASSVDRADGYTF.

The rearrangement uses TRBV6-5 and TRBJ2-3; D is uncertain. Germline values: CDR1 MNHEY, CDR2 SVGAGI. This CDR3 spans 14 amino acids. V was cut by 11 bases and J by 4 bases, with 19 bases left in between. The CDR3 nucleotides read TGTGCCTACAGCACTTTGATCTCGGCAGATACGCAGTATTTT. As protein: CAYSTLISADTQYF.

The chain couples TRBV18 to TRBJ1-2; 8 positions match TRBD1. The CDR3 totals 17 residues. Germline lookup yields CDR1 KGHSH and CDR2 LQKENI. Unmatched junction bases numbered 18, after V lost 6 bases and J lost 6 bases. CDR3 protein: CASSPAGQASTFHGYTF. DNA of the CDR3: TGTGCCAGCTCCCCCGCGGGACAGGCTTCCACCTTTCATGGCTACACCTTC.

Concerning this clone itself: Given a much more abundant clone one base away, this may be a read error. Other DNA sequences in the same sample also yield this CDR3. V and J are TRBV28 and TRBJ2-7, with 15 nucleotides matching TRBD2. The CDR3 consists of 19 residues. Germline assignment: CDR1 MDHEN and CDR2 SYDVKM. The CDR3 DNA is TGTGCCAGCCATCGACCGGGACTAGCGGGAGGCCGAAGCTCCTACGAGCAGTACTTT. Its protein is CASHRPGLAGGRSSYEQYF.

This clone was seen a single time. This rearrangement joins TRBV27 to TRBJ1-1; TRBD1 aligns across 7 bases. Germline V gives CDR1 MNHEY, CDR2 SMNVEV (reference sequence). The CDR3 runs to 12 residues. The CDR3 spells CATRTGNTEAFF. Here the CDR3 DNA reads TGTGCGACACGGACAGGGAACACTGAAGCTTTCTTT.

A few counts support this clone. The chain links TRBV5-1 to TRBJ2-7; 8 bases agree with TRBD2. CDR1 and CDR2 from the germline V gene are SGHRS and YFSETQ. CDR3 length: 18 amino acids. The ends lost 3 bases at V and 1 base at J; junction bases unmatched: 15. CDR3: CASSSGNLYLAGSYEQYF. The CDR3, as DNA: TGCGCCAGCAGCTCCGGTAATCTGTACCTAGCGGGTTCCTACGAGCAGTACTTC.

This chain uses TRBV5-1 with TRBJ2-7; possible D gene TRBD1, 5 bases. The CDR3 has 13 amino acids. Trimming left V 0 bases short and J 1 base short, with 5 bases between. Germline V lookup: CDR1 SGHRS, CDR2 YFSETQ. The CDR3 region has the DNA TGCGCCAGCAGCTTGGCAGGGTCCTACGAGCAGTACTTC. Its translation is CASSLAGSYEQYF.

This clone was observed a handful of times. The gene calls are TRBV9 and TRBJ1-1, with TRBD1 matching over 9 bases. The CDR3 sequence is 15 residues long. Germline trimming cut 4 bases from V and 3 bases from J; bases unmatched to any gene: 7. The germline V gene has CDR1 SGDLS and CDR2 YYNGEE. The CDR3: CASSLNRGLDTEAFF. CDR3 in DNA: TGTGCCAGCAGCCTCAACAGGGGGCTGGACACTGAAGCTTTCTTT.

This chain links TRBV24-1 with TRBJ1-5; TRBD1 might be the D (5 bases). Trimming took 0 bases from V and 11 from J, leaving 10 bases between them. CDR1 KGHDR and CDR2 SFDVKD come from the germline V gene. The CDR3 is 13 residues long. The DNA of the CDR3 is TGTGCCACCAGTGATTTGCAGGGCACCTCCCAGCATTTT. This codes for CATSDLQGTSQHF.

This clone has a single count. The rearrangement joins TRBV7-3 to TRBJ2-5, with a tentative D call TRBD1 (5 bases). Trimming cost V 1 base and J 1 base, with 10 bases left between them. This CDR3 contains 15 residues. Germline V gene sequence: CDR1 SGHTA, CDR2 FQGTGA. DNA of the CDR3: TGTGCCAGCAGCTTAAGGGCAGGGCCCCAAGAGACCCAGTACTTC. Amino acids: CASSLRAGPQETQYF.

The chain joins TRBV19 to TRBJ2-7; tentative D call: TRBD2 (5 bases). CDR1 is LNHDA, CDR2 SQIVND, per germline (reference sequence). Deletions cut 1 base from V and 0 bases from J, with 7 bases between. The CDR3 sequence is 14 residues long. The DNA of the CDR3 is TGTGCCAGTAGTATAGGGGCGGGCTCCTACGAGCAGTACTTC. Protein: CASSIGAGSYEQYF.

CDR3 protein: CATQQANYGYTF. The CDR3 region has the DNA TGTGCCACCCAACAGGCTAACTATGGCTACACCTTC. This chain connects TRBV28 to TRBJ1-2, with a weak D call TRBD1 (5 bases). The germline CDR1 and CDR2 sequences are MDHEN and SYDVKM. The CDR3 has 12 residues. V lost 10 bases to trimming and J lost 0 bases, with 9 bases between them.

The chain carries TRBV19 and TRBJ2-3, with D possibly TRBD2 on 6 matching bases. The CDR3 is 15 residues long. The germline CDR1 and CDR2 sequences are LNHDA and SQIVND (reference sequence). V was cut by 6 bases and J by 3 bases, with 16 bases left in between. The CDR3 loop reads CASSASSGATDTQYF. In DNA, the CDR3 is TGTGCCAGTAGCGCTAGTAGCGGTGCAACAGATACGCAGTATTTT.

The V and J genes are TRBV9 and TRBJ2-1, with 9 bases aligning to TRBD2. Trimming at V came to 4 bases and at J to 1 base, leaving 15 bases not matched to a gene. The CDR3 runs 19 residues. Germline CDR1 and CDR2: SGDLS and YYNGEE. The CDR3 loop reads CASSPVGLAGVGSYNEQFF. CDR3 nucleotide sequence: TGTGCCAGCAGCCCAGTAGGGTTAGCGGGAGTGGGGTCCTACAATGAGCAGTTCTTC.